Below, 6 T cell receptor beta chains from the same sample are listed, as sequenced in a study of neurological immune-mediated disorders. Each CDR3 protein is one row after TCRdb ran MiXCR on the 5' RACE reads. The sample records about 24,000 distinct CDR3 sequences, 13% being singletons. As to time point: technical triplicate 1. The sample taken for sequencing was CD4+ T cells from blood. All receptors derive from a female donor with HTLV-1-associated myelopathy (HAM/TSP).

This clonotype has a count of ten or more. The chain employs TRBV7-2 and TRBJ2-1, with TRBD1 matching over 8 bases. The CDR3 is 13 residues long. The germline V gene has CDR1 SGHTA and CDR2 FQGNSA. The junction had 1 base not matched to a gene; V was cut back by 3 bases and J by 6 bases. CDR3 coding DNA: TGTGCCAGCAGCTTGGACAGGGTCAATGAGCAGTTCTTC. It is translated as CASSLDRVNEQFF.

This clonotype was detected many times. The chain recombines TRBV7-2 with TRBJ2-5, with D uncertain. Per germline, CDR1 SGHTA and CDR2 FQGNSA. This CDR3 has 13 amino acids. V gave up 1 base and J gave up 5 bases, with 8 bases separating them. Here the CDR3 DNA reads TGTGCCAGCAGCTTAGAGCATTGGGAGACCCAGTACTTC. It encodes CASSLEHWETQYF.

This clonotype came up a few times. This chain connects TRBV6-4 to TRBJ1-1; maybe TRBD1 (5 bases). Between the trimmed V and J ends, which lost 8 bases and 6 bases, there was a span of 16 bases. The CDR3 covers 13 residues. Germline lookup yields CDR1 MRHNA and CDR2 SNTAGT. The CDR3 bases are TGTGCCAGCCGGCGGATTGAGGGGCCTGAAGCTTTCTTT. Translation: CASRRIEGPEAFF.

This clonotype was seen at least ten times. The V call is TRBV5-1, the J call TRBJ2-5, with a tentative D call TRBD2 (5 bases). Trimming pared 4 bases from V and 4 bases from J, leaving 11 bases between. CDR1 and CDR2 (germline): SGHRS, YFSETQ. This CDR3 has 13 residues. The CDR3 DNA sequence: TGCGCCAGCAGCCCCGGCGGGCGAGAGACCCAGTACTTC. It yields the protein CASSPGGRETQYF. The full variable domain, rest sourced from reference TRBV5-1 and TRBJ2-5, is KAGVTQTPRYLIKTRGQQVTLSCSPISGHRSVSWYQQTPGQGLQFLFEYFSETQRNKGNFPGRFSGRQFSNSRSEMNVSTLELGDSALYLCASSPGGRETQYFGPGTRLLVL.

This clonotype was recorded many times. The V call is TRBV7-6, the J call TRBJ2-7; D may be TRBD2 (6 bases). Germline V gene lookup returns CDR1 SGHVS and CDR2 FNYEAQ. V shed 2 bases and J shed 0 bases, with 11 bases lying between them. The CDR3 contains 15 residues. The CDR3 sequence is CASSLQDGSSYEQYF. The CDR3 DNA reads as TGTGCCAGCAGCTTACAGGACGGGAGCTCCTACGAGCAGTACTTC.

The sample holds many counts of this clonotype. The junction shows a germline mismatch at one end, possibly a read error. V usage is TRBV20-1 and J usage is TRBJ1-1; D is unclear. Germline lookup yields CDR1 DFQATT and CDR2 SNEGSKA (reference sequence). The CDR3 is 12 amino acids. CDR3: CSARDKNTEAFF. The CDR3 nucleotides read TGCAGTGCAAGAGACAAGAACACTGAAGCTTTCTTT.